Following are 22 T cell receptor beta chains from one sample sequenced in a study of T cells in Graves' hyperthyroidism and ophthalmopathy. Authors of the study amplified TCR beta CDR3 regions from RNA transcripts. A first-round RT-PCR of the TCR CDR3 used the HTBI primer set. Via MiXCR, TCRdb re-called the multiplex PCR reads, giving one row per CDR3 protein. The table includes more than 500,000 distinct CDR3 sequences, 46% detected once. The sample was peripheral blood or thyroid tissue (not recorded which). These TCRs come from an adult woman with Graves' disease, either hyperthyroidism or ophthalmopathy (not recorded which).

The chain recombines TRBV15 with TRBJ1-2, with 7 bases aligning to TRBD1. Germline V gene data show CDR1 as LNHNV and CDR2 as YYDKDF (reference sequence). The CDR3 length is 15 residues. Unmatched junction bases numbered 5, after V lost 4 bases and J lost 0 bases. CDR3 sequence: CATSTETGTNYGYTF. The CDR3 DNA follows: TGTGCCACCAGCACCGAGACAGGGACTAACTATGGCTACACCTTC.

This chain connects TRBV29-1 to TRBJ1-2, with D hard to call. Germline loops: CDR1 SQVTM, CDR2 ANQGSEA. The CDR3 runs to 12 residues. Between the trimmed V and J ends, which lost 3 bases and 6 bases, there was a span of 11 bases. This CDR3 is CSVDGLKHGYTF. CDR3 bases: TGCAGCGTTGACGGGTTGAAGCATGGCTACACCTTC. Combining the CDR3 with reference TRBV29-1 and TRBJ1-2 gives the whole variable domain SAVISQKPSRDICQRGTSLTIQCQVDSQVTMMFWYRQQPGQSLTLIATANQGSEATYESGFVIDKFPISRPNLTFSTLTVSNMSPEDSSIYLCSVDGLKHGYTFGSGTRLTVV.

The rearrangement joins TRBV7-8 to TRBJ2-7; TRBD2 matches at 11 bases. Losses at the gene ends were 4 bases for V and 3 bases for J; bases not matched to a gene: 8. Germline V gene sequence: CDR1 SGHVS, CDR2 FQNEAQ. This CDR3 spans 16 amino acids. The CDR3 region has the DNA TGTGCCAGCAGCTCGGCGACTAGCGGGATTTTCTACGAGCAGTACTTC. This encodes CASSSATSGIFYEQYF.

This rearrangement joins TRBV15 to TRBJ1-2; TRBD1 is a possible D gene (5 bases). The ends were cut back, 3 bases at V and 8 bases at J, with 16 bases in the middle. Germline V gene sequence: CDR1 LNHNV, CDR2 YYDKDF (reference sequence). CDR3 length: 14 amino acids. As DNA, the CDR3 is TGTGCCACCAGCAGTTTTCGGAAAAGGGGAGGCTACACCTTC. The encoded protein is CATSSFRKRGGYTF.

This chain connects TRBV2 to TRBJ2-2, with D hard to call. The V and J ends lost 7 bases and 7 bases respectively, with 19 bases between them. Germline CDR1 is SNHLY and CDR2 is FYNNEI. The CDR3 covers 15 residues. DNA of the CDR3: TGTGCCAGCAACGACATCACCGCACTGAACGGGGAGCTGTTTTTT. It is translated as CASNDITALNGELFF.

The genes are TRBV7-8 and TRBJ2-7; 13 bases line up with TRBD2. The germline V gene has CDR1 SGHVS and CDR2 FQNEAQ. This CDR3 contains 16 residues. J was trimmed by 6 bases and V by 6 bases; bases with no gene match: 11. CDR3 residues: CASSPAGTSGIGEQYF. CDR3 in DNA: TGTGCCAGCAGTCCCGCTGGGACTAGCGGGATTGGCGAGCAGTACTTC.

J is TRBJ2-5 and V is TRBV29-1; weak D call: TRBD1 (6 bases). Germline V gene sequence: CDR1 SQVTM, CDR2 ANQGSEA. The CDR3 loop spans 12 amino acids. Trimming removed 3 bases from V and 6 bases from J, with 11 bases in between. CDR3 nucleotide sequence: TGCAGCGTTGACTCAGGGGTAAAGACCCAGTACTTC. It is translated as CSVDSGVKTQYF.

The chain employs TRBV29-1 and TRBJ1-5, with 9 bases that match TRBD1. After removal of 4 bases from V and 6 bases from J, the junction contained 10 bases not matched to a gene. The CDR3 is 15 residues long. Germline V CDR1 and CDR2: SQVTM, ANQGSEA. DNA for the CDR3: TGCAGCGTTGCCCTGACGGGGGACAGGGCTCAGCCCCAGCATTTT. It codes for CSVALTGDRAQPQHF.

The chain recombines TRBV7-4 with TRBJ2-7; TRBD2 matches 7 bases. The CDR3 has 15 residues. V dropped 7 bases and J dropped 5; count of bases not matched to a gene: 14. Germline V gene lookup returns CDR1 SGHVT and CDR2 SQSDAQ. As DNA, the CDR3 is TGTGCCAGCAATTGGGAGGGAGGATCCTACAACGAGCAGTACTTC. As protein: CASNWEGGSYNEQYF. Filled out from reference TRBV7-4 and TRBJ2-7, the complete variable domain reads GAGVSQSPRYKVAKRGRDVALRCDSISGHVTLYWYRQTLGQGSEVLTYSQSDAQRDKSGRPSGRFSAERPERSVSTLKIQRTEQGDSAVYLCASNWEGGSYNEQYFGPGTRLTVT.

This clonotype was observed a handful of times. This rearrangement joins TRBV7-9 to TRBJ1-1; maybe TRBD1 (5 bases). The CDR3 runs to 17 residues. From germline, CDR1 is SEHNR and CDR2 FQNEAQ (reference sequence). V dropped 5 bases and J dropped 0 bases, with 19 bases sitting between them. CDR3: CASSPTRGGSLNTEAFF. The CDR3 nucleotides read TGTGCCAGCAGCCCCACTCGGGGGGGTTCGTTGAACACTGAAGCTTTCTTT.

The V gene is TRBV15, the J gene TRBJ2-7; D remains unclear. Trimming removed 4 bases at V and 0 bases at J, with 16 bases between. The germline CDR1 and CDR2 sequences are LNHNV and YYDKDF (reference sequence). This CDR3 region has 16 residues. CDR3 protein: CATSKEGTTLSYEQYF. The CDR3 region has the DNA TGTGCCACCAGCAAAGAAGGTACTACCCTCTCCTACGAGCAGTACTTC.

This clonotype was counted ten times or more. The chain has TRBV7-2 and TRBJ2-7; 8 positions match TRBD2. From germline, CDR1 is SGHTA and CDR2 FQGNSA. V was pared by 5 bases and J by 7 bases, with 19 bases of the junction left unmatched. This CDR3 is built from 17 residues. CDR3 in amino acids: CASSTTGLGRVVWEQYF. The CDR3 DNA reads TGTGCCAGCAGCACAACGGGACTAGGAAGAGTCGTGTGGGAGCAGTACTTC.

This clonotype turned up a few times. The V and J genes are TRBV3-1 and TRBJ2-7, with D unclear. The V end was cut by 1 base, the J end by 6 bases, with 4 bases between. The germline V gene has CDR1 LGHDT and CDR2 YNNKEL (reference sequence). This CDR3 has 11 amino acids. CDR3 DNA: TGTGCCAGCAGCCAAGCCACCGAGCAGTACTTC. Its translation: CASSQATEQYF.

The gene calls are TRBV29-1 and TRBJ2-5; 8 bases are a match to TRBD2. The better agreement between TRBJ2-7 and the DNA end casts doubt on the J call. This CDR3 spans 13 amino acids. Germline values: CDR1 SQVTM, CDR2 ANQGSEA. In DNA, the CDR3 is TGCAGTGGGATAGCGGGAACAGTGTACGAGCAGTACTTC. Protein sequence: CSGIAGTVYEQYF.

This chain links TRBV19 with TRBJ2-5, with 8 bases aligning to TRBD1. Trimming removed 5 bases from V and 4 bases from J; junction bases left unmatched: 9. Germline CDR1 LNHDA, CDR2 SQIVND (reference sequence). The CDR3 has 15 amino acids. The CDR3, as DNA: TGTGCCAGTAGTCGTGGACAGGGTGTAGGAGAGACCCAGTACTTC. Residues: CASSRGQGVGETQYF.

The rearrangement joins TRBV7-2 to TRBJ1-1; maybe TRBD1 (5 bases). The length of the CDR3 is 14 residues. Looked up from germline, CDR1 is SGHTA and CDR2 is FQGNSA. Trimming shortened V by 2 bases and J by 2 bases, and 9 bases separated the two germline ends. The CDR3 spells CASSLIGANTEAFF. DNA for the CDR3: TGTGCCAGCAGCTTAATCGGGGCCAACACTGAAGCTTTCTTT.

This clonotype was counted ten times or more. CDR3 amino acids: CATSDSQGNGYTF. The CDR3 coding sequence is TGTGCCACCAGTGATTCGCAGGGGAACGGCTACACCTTC. The gene calls are TRBV24-1 and TRBJ1-2; D perhaps matches TRBD1 (6 bases). CDR1 and CDR2 from the germline V gene are KGHDR and SFDVKD. This CDR3 contains 13 residues. Trimming took off 2 bases at V and 8 bases at J, with 11 bases between the two ends.

This clonotype was counted a few times. The CDR3 nucleotides are TGCAGTGCCCAGACCCAGTACTTC. Translation gives CSAQTQYF. This chain uses TRBV20-1 with TRBJ2-5; unclear D gene. Deletions cut 6 bases from V and 6 bases from J, with 2 bases between. Germline assignment: CDR1 DFQATT and CDR2 SNEGSKA (reference sequence). The CDR3 runs 8 residues.

V and J are TRBV6-2 or TRBV6-3 and TRBJ2-7; TRBD1 matches 8 bases. Trimming at V came to 6 bases and at J to 5 bases, leaving 3 bases not matched to a gene. This CDR3 is 12 amino acids long. Germline values: CDR1 MNHEY, CDR2 SVGEGT. The CDR3 is CASRTTGDEQYF. DNA for the CDR3: TGTGCCAGCAGGACGACAGGGGACGAGCAGTACTTC.

The sample holds many counts of this clonotype. V usage is TRBV28 and J usage is TRBJ1-5; unclear D gene. The CDR3 totals 12 residues. Trimming removed 5 bases from V and 7 bases from J, with 9 bases in between. Germline CDR1 is MDHEN and CDR2 is SYDVKM. The CDR3 coding sequence is TGTGCCAGCAGTGTCGGTTGGCAGCCCCAGCATTTT. It is translated as CASSVGWQPQHF.

The chain joins TRBV20-1 to TRBJ1-3; D call uncertain. The CDR3 totals 14 residues. The V and J ends lost 2 bases and 2 bases respectively, with 10 bases between them. Looked up from germline, CDR1 is DFQATT and CDR2 is SNEGSKA (reference sequence). In nucleotides, the CDR3 is TGCAGTGCTAGAAATAGCCAGACTGGAAACACCATATATTTT. Amino acids: CSARNSQTGNTIYF.

The gene calls are TRBV11-2 and TRBJ1-2, with D possibly matching TRBD1 (5 bases). The CDR3 extends over 15 amino acids. Deletions cut 5 bases from V and 4 bases from J, with 17 bases between. Germline loops: CDR1 SGHAT, CDR2 FQNNGV. In DNA form, the CDR3 reads TGTGCCAGCAGCCTTAGCTTCACAGGAATCTATGGCTACACCTTC. Residues: CASSLSFTGIYGYTF.